These T cell receptor beta chains were read from a single sample in a study of cytomegalovirus exposure and HLA in healthy donors. Sequencing used immunoSEQ multiplex PCR; TCRdb keeps in-frame clones, though not all of them. The sample shows about 130,000 clones, 95% to 97% of them seen only once. Sequences were obtained from PBMCs. These TCRs come from a man in his late teens or twenties in good health and CMV-seronegative. Each CDR3 is given with its conserved first and last residue. D genes are given only for firm matches. Expanded clones are given a class, and other clones once, few, many or no size at all.

TRBJ2-4 TRBV7-9 . . TGTGCCAGCAGCCCCGGACTACTACTAGCCAAAAACATTCAGTACTTC CASSPGLLLAKNIQYF
TRBJ1-1 TRBV30 . . TGTGCCTGGAGTTTACCCTACCTCCACCTGAACACTGAAGCTTTCTTT CAWSLPYLHLNTEAFF
TRBJ2-5 TRBV2 . TRBD1 TGTGCCAGCAGTGAACAGGGACAGGGGGAAGAGACCCAGTACTTC CASSEQGQGEETQYF
TRBJ1-1 TRBV28 . TRBD1 TGTGCCAGCAGCCCTGACAGGGCAGTTAAGGAAGCTTTCTTT CASSPDRAVKEAFF
TRBJ2-3 TRBV11-2 . . TGTGCCAGCAGCTCAGGTCCAGATACGCAGTATTTT CASSSGPDTQYF
TRBJ2-7 TRBV5-6 . TRBD2 TGTGCCAGCAGCCCTAGGACCCTTAGTTGGACTAGCGACTCCTACGAGCAGTACTTC CASSPRTLSWTSDSYEQYF
TRBJ1-1 TRBV5-4 once . TGTGCCAGCAGCTTAAGGGGGTACACTGAAGCTTTCTTT CASSLRGYTEAFF
TRBJ2-5 TRBV6-1 . . TGTGCCAGCAGTGCCTGGAGTATGGGCCAGGGCCAAGAGACCCAGTACTTC CASSAWSMGQGQETQYF
TRBJ2-1 TRBV5-1 once . TGCGCCAGCAGCATCTCTGACAGTTACAATGAGCAGTTCTTC CASSISDSYNEQFF
TRBJ1-1 TRBV19 . TRBD1 TGTGCCAGTAGTCAGACAGGGGAGACTGAAGCTTTCTTT CASSQTGETEAFF
TRBJ1-5 TRBV19 . TRBD1 TGTGCCAGTAGTAGCGACAGGGTCAATCAGCCCCAGCATTTT CASSSDRVNQPQHF
TRBJ2-1 TRBV6-5 . . TGTGCCAGCAGTTACCGACTAGAGCAGTTCTTC CASSYRLEQFF
TRBJ2-7 TRBV5-6 . TRBD1 TGTGCCAGCAGCTCTAAGATGACAGGGAACCACGAGCAGTACTTC CASSSKMTGNHEQYF
TRBJ1-4 TRBV5-4 . . TGTGCCAGCAGCCACAAAACAGGGTTGGATCGAGAAAAACTGTTTTTT CASSHKTGLDREKLFF
TRBJ2-7 TRBV14 . . TGTGCCAGCAGCCAAGCTGGAGGGCCTTGGTACGAGCAGTACTTC CASSQAGGPWYEQYF
TRBJ2-3 TRBV28 once TRBD1 TGTGCCAGCAGCCAACCCGCCGGGACAGATGAATACACAGATACGCAGTATTTT CASSQPAGTDEYTDTQYF
TRBJ1-1 TRBV28 . . TGTGCCAGCAGACCCTTACTTATGAACACTGAAGCTTTCTTT CASRPLLMNTEAFF
TRBJ2-1 TRBV7-9 . . TGTGCCAGCAGCTTAGTTCAAGTAGCGGAGCAGTTCTTC CASSLVQVAEQFF
TRBJ2-7 TRBV4-3 . TRBD2 TGCGCCAGCAGCCAAGGTCGTCAGGGAGGGTCCTACGAGCAGTACTTC CASSQGRQGGSYEQYF
TRBJ2-3 TRBV2 . . TGTGCCAGCAGTGTGGCCTCTAGCTCAACAGATACGCAGTATTTT CASSVASSSTDTQYF
TRBJ2-7 TRBV25-1 . TRBD1 TGTGCCAGCAGTGGCTCAGGGGGTCTAAGCTACGAGCAGTACTTC CASSGSGGLSYEQYF
TRBJ1-2 TRBV6-5 . . TGTGCCAGCAGTTTCCGGACAGCTAACTATGGCTACACCTTC CASSFRTANYGYTF
TRBJ2-2 TRBV19 . . TGTGCCAGTAGTATTGGGCCAGGGATCTTCGCCGGGGAGCTGTTTTTT CASSIGPGIFAGELFF
TRBJ2-7 TRBV27 few . TGTGCCAGCAGTTTACAGATTACCTACGAGCAGTACTTC CASSLQITYEQYF
TRBJ1-2 TRBV7-2 . . TGTGCCAGCAGCTTATCCCAGAACTATGGCTACACCTTC CASSLSQNYGYTF
TRBJ1-1 TRBV7-9 . TRBD1 TGTGCCAGCAGCGATAGTCAGGGGGACACTGAAGCTTTCTTT CASSDSQGDTEAFF
TRBJ2-3 TRBV13 . TRBD2 TGTGCCAGCAGCTTAAGGACTAGCGGGAATAAGTGGACAGATACGCAGTATTTT CASSLRTSGNKWTDTQYF
TRBJ2-1 TRBV27 . TRBD2 TGTGCCAGCAGTTTAACGGCGGGAGGGTCCTACAATGAGCAGTTCTTC CASSLTAGGSYNEQFF
TRBJ2-7 TRBV9 . TRBD1 TGTGCCAGCAGCGACGAAGGGGGCGCTTCCCTGTACGGGCAGTACTTC CASSDEGGASLYGQYF
TRBJ1-2 TRBV7-9 . . TGTGCCAGCAGCTTAACGGGAGGTGGGGCAGGGAATGGCTACACCTTC CASSLTGGGAGNGYTF
TRBJ1-1 TRBV11-3 . . TGTGCCAGCAGTTCTCGGGGAGGGTCTGAAGGGGCTGAAGCTTTCTTT CASSSRGGSEGAEAFF
TRBJ1-1 TRBV7-2 . TRBD1 TGTGCCAGCAGCCCCCCCCCTGACAGGGGGCTCGTAGCTTTCTTT CASSPPPDRGLVAFF
TRBJ2-2 TRBV5-6 once . TGTGCCAGCAGCTTGGCCAGGGCTGCGAACACCGGGGAGCTGTTTTTT CASSLARAANTGELFF
TRBJ2-1 TRBV7-2 once . TGTGCCAGCAGCTTAGATCGCGGCGGGCCCAATGAGCAGTTCTTC CASSLDRGGPNEQFF
TRBJ2-7 TRBV6-6 . TRBD2 TGTGCCAGCAGTTACCCACCAGCGGGGCCCTACGAGCAGTACTTC CASSYPPAGPYEQYF
TRBJ1-4 TRBV5-1 . TRBD1 TGCGCCAGCCGAGGGGGCAATGAAAAACTGTTTTTT CASRGGNEKLFF
TRBJ2-7 TRBV11-3 . TRBD1 TGTGCCAGCAGATACTCAGGGGGCCCCTACGAGCAGTACTTC CASRYSGGPYEQYF
TRBJ1-5 TRBV4-3 . . TGCGCCAGCAGCCAAGATAGGCGAACAGCCACACTGGCTTCGAATCAGCCCCAGCATTTT CASSQDRRTATLASNQPQHF
TRBJ2-3 TRBV5-1 once TRBD1 TGCGCCAGCAGCTGGACAGGGGGAAGCACAGATACGCAGTATTTT CASSWTGGSTDTQYF
TRBJ2-3 TRBV28 . TRBD2 TGTGCCAGCAGTCTCCTCATAGCGGGTCCGTCTGCCGATACGCAGTATTTT CASSLLIAGPSADTQYF
TRBJ2-7 TRBV5-6 . . TGTGCCAGCAGCTTGGTGCCAGGGGAGTCCTACGAGCAGTACTTC CASSLVPGESYEQYF
TRBJ1-1 TRBV11-2 . . TGTGCCAGCAGCCGGTCGGGGAACACTGAAGCTTTCTTT CASSRSGNTEAFF
TRBJ2-7 TRBV12-5 once TRBD1 TGTGCTAGTGGTTTGGAACAGGGGGCCCCTTACTTC CASGLEQGAPYF
TRBJ2-7 TRBV7-8 . TRBD2 TGTGCCAGCAGCTTAGAGGAGGCGGGAGCGGACTACGAGCAGTACTTC CASSLEEAGADYEQYF
TRBJ2-1 TRBV6-1 . TRBD2 TGTGCCAGCAGTGAAAGTCTGCGGGAGGGCAATGAGCAGTTCTTC CASSESLREGNEQFF
TRBJ1-1 TRBV18 . TRBD1 TGTGCCAGCTCACCACCGATCCAGGGGGCTAGTGAAGCTTTCTTT CASSPPIQGASEAFF
TRBJ2-4 TRBV7-8 . TRBD1 TGTGCCAGCAGCTCGACCCTGACAGGGGGCGCCAAAAACATTCAGTACTTC CASSSTLTGGAKNIQYF
TRBJ2-2 TRBV5-1 . . TGCGCCAGCAGCTCCTCACAGGGACCGCTCGGGGAGCTGTTTTTT CASSSSQGPLGELFF
TRBJ2-5 TRBV9 . TRBD1 TGTGCCAGCAGCCCAGGGACAGCGATACAAGAGACCCAGTACTTC CASSPGTAIQETQYF